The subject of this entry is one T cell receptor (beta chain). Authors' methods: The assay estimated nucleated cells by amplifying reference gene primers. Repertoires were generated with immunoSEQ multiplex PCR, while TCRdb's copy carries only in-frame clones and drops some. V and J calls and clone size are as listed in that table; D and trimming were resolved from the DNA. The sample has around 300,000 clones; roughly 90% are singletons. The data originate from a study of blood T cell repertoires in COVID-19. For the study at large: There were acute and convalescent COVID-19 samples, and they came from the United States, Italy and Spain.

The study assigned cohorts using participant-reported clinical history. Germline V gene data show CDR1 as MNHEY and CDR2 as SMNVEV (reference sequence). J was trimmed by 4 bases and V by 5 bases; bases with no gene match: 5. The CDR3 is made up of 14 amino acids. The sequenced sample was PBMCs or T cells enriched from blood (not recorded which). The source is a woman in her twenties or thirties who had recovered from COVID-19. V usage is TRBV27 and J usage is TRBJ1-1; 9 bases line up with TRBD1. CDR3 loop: CASSTGQGSTEAFF. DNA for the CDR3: TGTGCCAGCAGTACGGGACAGGGTAGCACTGAAGCTTTCTTT.